Below, 9 T cell receptor beta chains from the same sample are listed, as sequenced in a study of blood T cell repertoires in COVID-19. Clones were sequenced by immunoSEQ multiplex PCR, and TCRdb holds only the in-frame ones, with some missing. Here the sample spans about 480,000 clones, roughly nine tenths being singletons. Sequenced sample: peripheral blood. The receptors stem from a man younger than 35 with COVID-19, enrolled during active disease.

This chain joins TRBV5-1 and TRBJ2-2, with 8 bases identical to TRBD1. This CDR3 has 16 amino acids. Germline-derived CDR1 and CDR2 are SGHRS and YFSETQ. Trimming took 4 bases from V and 1 from J; bases not matched to a gene: 6. The CDR3 is CASSLYGTGNTGELFF. In DNA, the CDR3 is TGCGCCAGCAGCCTATATGGGACAGGGAACACCGGGGAGCTGTTTTTT.

The CDR3 reads CATSRQLYNEQFF. DNA of the CDR3: TGTGCCACCAGCCGACAGCTCTACAATGAGCAGTTCTTC. The chain is built from TRBV24-1 and TRBJ2-1; possible D gene TRBD1, 5 bases. V was shortened by 7 bases and J by 3 bases, with 9 bases between the two germline ends. The CDR3 consists of 13 residues. CDR1 and CDR2 (germline): KGHDR, SFDVKD.

This clone showed up just once. The chain's CDR3 is CATSRGGPGQFNEKLFF. Written as DNA, the CDR3 is TGTGCCACCAGCAGAGGTGGACCGGGACAGTTTAATGAAAAACTGTTTTTT. V gene TRBV15 combines with J gene TRBJ1-4, with TRBD1 matching over 7 bases. The V segment lost 1 base and the J segment 4 bases; nucleotides outside the gene matches: 9. The CDR3 is 17 residues long. The germline CDR1 and CDR2 sequences are LNHNV and YYDKDF (reference sequence).

The V and J genes are TRBV19 and TRBJ1-1; TRBD1 agrees at 12 bases. CDR1 is LNHDA, CDR2 SQIVND, per germline (reference sequence). V lost 5 bases and J lost 1; bases outside the gene matches: 8. This CDR3 has 17 amino acids. The CDR3, as DNA: TGTGCCAGTAGTTCGGGGACAGGGGGCCGAACGAACACTGAAGCTTTCTTT. Amino acids: CASSSGTGGRTNTEAFF.

The V call is TRBV11-3, the J call TRBJ2-1; D is possibly TRBD2 (5 bases). From germline, CDR1 is SGHNT and CDR2 YENEEA. V was cut by 1 base and J by 5 bases, with 18 bases left in between. This CDR3 has 17 residues. For the CDR3, the DNA is TGTGCCAGCAGCTTAGGCGAGTTGGGAAGGCGGGACAATGAGCAGTTCTTC. Protein: CASSLGELGRRDNEQFF.

This clone appeared once. J is TRBJ2-3 and V is TRBV7-2; D is undetermined. This CDR3 has 13 amino acids. CDR1 SGHTA and CDR2 FQGNSA come from the germline V gene. V was cut by 5 bases and J by 0 bases, with 6 bases left in between. The chain's CDR3 is CASSPVSTDTQYF. Here the CDR3 DNA reads TGTGCCAGCAGCCCGGTCAGCACAGATACGCAGTATTTT.

The chain employs TRBV6-5 and TRBJ2-3; TRBD2 matches at 12 bases. The V segment lost 6 bases and the J segment 1 base; nucleotides outside the gene matches: 2. CDR3 length: 15 residues. Germline lookup yields CDR1 MNHEY and CDR2 SVGAGI. CDR3 amino acids: CASRRLAGGTDTQYF. DNA of the CDR3: TGTGCCAGCAGGAGACTAGCGGGAGGCACAGATACGCAGTATTTT.

This clone was detected only a few times. V is TRBV2 and J is TRBJ2-7, with D maybe TRBD1 (6 bases). CDR3 length: 13 amino acids. The V and J ends lost 6 bases and 0 bases respectively, with 9 bases between them. From germline, CDR1 is SNHLY and CDR2 FYNNEI. CDR3 DNA sequence: TGTGCCAGCAGCCGGGACATCTCCTACGAGCAGTACTTC. Encoded protein: CASSRDISYEQYF. Using reference TRBV2 and TRBJ2-7 for the parts outside the CDR3, the full variable domain is EPEVTQTPSHQVTQMGQEVILRCVPISNHLYFYWYRQILGQKVEFLVSFYNNEISEKSEIFDDQFSVERPDGSNFTLKIRSTKLEDSAMYFCASSRDISYEQYFGPGTRLTVT.

The chain carries TRBV10-1 and TRBJ2-2; D might be TRBD1 (5 bases). The germline V and J ends were trimmed by 1 base and 7 bases, with 13 bases remaining between them. Germline values: CDR1 WNHNN, CDR2 SYGVQD (reference sequence). The CDR3 runs to 15 residues. CDR3 sequence: CASSELSGQGGELFF. CDR3 DNA: TGCGCCAGCAGTGAGTTGTCAGGACAAGGCGGGGAGCTGTTTTTT.